This T cell receptor beta chain was recorded in a study of Graves' ophthalmopathy and Graves' hyperthyroidism. This clonotype has at least ten counts. What it recognizes is unknown. V was cut by 5 bases and J by 0 bases, with 5 bases left in between. This CDR3 is built from 14 residues. CDR1 and CDR2 (germline): SGHTA, FQGNSA. Study-wide findings and caveats: Ophthalmopathy cases were distinguished from stable hyperthyroidism by a 13-signature model, reaching about 85% sensitivity and around 83% specificity. This model predicted ophthalmopathy progression (sensitivity 65% to 71%, specificity about 72%).

The term stable hyperthyroidism indicated an absence of ophthalmopathy within 18 months of follow-up. Exclusion criteria comprised other autoimmune diseases, uncontrolled infections, pregnancy or lactation in patients. Amplification of TCR beta CDR3 regions used RNA transcripts. In the first round, RT-PCR was carried out with HTBI primers, and a multiplex PCR formed the second round. TCRdb itself ran the multiplex PCR reads through MiXCR, one entry per CDR3 protein. The sample has some 410,000 distinct CDR3 sequences; roughly 21% are singletons. The material sequenced was peripheral blood. This chain connects TRBV7-2 to TRBJ2-6; D unresolved. The clonotype originates from a woman aged 18-29 years with stable Graves' hyperthyroidism. The CDR3 DNA sequence: TGTGCCAGCAGCAGGAGCTCTGGGGCCAACGTCCTGACTTTC. It encodes CASSRSSGANVLTF.